This T cell receptor beta chain was recorded in a study of CD8 T cells in ankylosing spondylitis. Study-wide results and limits: Made up of eight or nine highly homologous variants, a TCR beta motif appeared characteristic of ankylosing spondylitis blood.

This clonotype appeared many times. The antigen remains unidentified. It is unclear where the CDR3 begins or ends on the DNA, so no DNA is shown, and the CDR3 is as TCRdb lists it. Inclusive of both ends, the CDR3 amounts to 16 amino acids. Germline V lookup: CDR1 SGHVT, CDR2 SQSDAQ. TCRdb independently ran MiXCR on the 5' RACE reads; one entry per CDR3 protein. The sample holds under 250,000 distinct CDR3 sequences, about 7.3% seen once. The genes are TRBV7-4 and TRBJ2-2; no check of the table's D call, TRBD2, against the DNA was made. The sequence derives from a male donor with ankylosing spondylitis. Material: blood, either unsorted or a sorted T cell fraction (not recorded which). CDR3 sequence: CASSPPALRTPGSCFF.